The 17 T cell receptor beta chains below come from one sample, sequenced in a study of cytomegalovirus exposure and HLA in healthy donors. The PCR had 60 Vbeta and 13 Jbeta primers. Repertoires were generated with immunoSEQ multiplex PCR, while TCRdb's copy carries only in-frame clones and drops some. The table has about 120,000 clones, 60% to 85% seen once. What was sequenced was PBMCs. The source is a man aged 45 to 65 in good health and CMV-seropositive.

This chain connects TRBV27 to TRBJ1-6; TRBD1 might be the D (6 bases). Germline V lookup: CDR1 MNHEY, CDR2 SMNVEV (reference sequence). Trimming left V 1 base short and J 2 bases short, with 12 bases between. This CDR3 comprises 17 residues. In DNA form, the CDR3 reads TGTGCCAGCAGTTTATTTTATGGGGGCCCCTATAATTCACCCCTCCACTTT. Translating gives CASSLFYGGPYNSPLHF.

The CDR3 loop is CASSADRAANYGYTF. The CDR3 region has the DNA TGCGCCAGCAGTGCTGACAGGGCAGCTAACTATGGCTACACCTTC. The V gene is TRBV5-1, the J gene TRBJ1-2; 7 nucleotides agree with TRBD1. The germline gives CDR1 SGHRS, CDR2 YFSETQ. V dropped 5 bases and J dropped 0; count of bases not matched to a gene: 7. This CDR3 contains 15 residues.

A few counts support this clone. This chain joins TRBV4-1 and TRBJ1-1; D remains unclear. The CDR3 totals 17 residues. Trimming shortened V by 1 base and J by 0 bases, and 15 bases separated the two germline ends. Germline CDR1 is MGHRA and CDR2 is YSYEKL. The CDR3 region has the DNA TGCGCCAGCAGCCAAGTTCGGGGTAGAGGAGTGAACACTGAAGCTTTCTTT. Amino acids: CASSQVRGRGVNTEAFF.

V and J are TRBV4-1 and TRBJ2-5, with 9 bases aligning to TRBD1. V dropped 0 bases and J dropped 5; count of bases not matched to a gene: 4. Germline CDR1 and CDR2: MGHRA and YSYEKL. The CDR3 runs 15 residues. The CDR3 DNA reads as TGCGCCAGCAGCCAAGAAACAGGGGGCGGCGAGACCCAGTACTTC. It is translated as CASSQETGGGETQYF.

The chain is built from TRBV15 and TRBJ2-5; a weak D match, TRBD1 (5 bases). The CDR3 runs to 17 residues. The V gene lost 2 bases and the J gene lost 5 bases, with 21 bases spanning the gap. Per the germline V gene, CDR1 is LNHNV and CDR2 is YYDKDF (reference sequence). CDR3 DNA sequence: TGTGCCACCAGCAGACCCCTCGTAGGGGCACATGGGGAGACCCAGTACTTC. Protein sequence: CATSRPLVGAHGETQYF.

This clone was seen a handful of times. CDR3 protein: CASSADSYVNQPQHF. The CDR3 nucleotides read TGTGCCAGCAGCGCGGACAGCTATGTCAATCAGCCCCAGCATTTT. The chain recombines TRBV9 with TRBJ1-5; D may be TRBD1 (6 bases). Trimming pared 3 bases from V and 3 bases from J, leaving 13 bases between. The germline CDR1 and CDR2 sequences are SGDLS and YYNGEE. The CDR3 length is 15 residues.

This clone was picked up a small number of times. The chain combines TRBV28 with TRBJ1-5, with D possibly TRBD1 on 5 matching bases. The germline gives CDR1 MDHEN, CDR2 SYDVKM. Trimming cost V 5 bases and J 11 bases, with 13 bases left between them. The CDR3 sequence is 12 residues long. CDR3 nucleotides: TGTGCCAGCAGTCCGGGGGGGGTGGCCCAGCATTTT. This sequence encodes CASSPGGVAQHF.

CDR3 region: CASSPSSGGPRGETQYF. Written as DNA, the CDR3 is TGTGCCAGCAGCCCATCCAGCGGGGGGCCTCGGGGGGAGACCCAGTACTTC. The V and J genes are TRBV7-9 and TRBJ2-5, with TRBD2 identical over 9 bases. Germline V lookup: CDR1 SEHNR, CDR2 FQNEAQ (reference sequence). V was pared by 5 bases and J by 5 bases, with 15 bases of the junction left unmatched. The CDR3 is 17 amino acids.

As concerns this clone: In the same sample, other DNA sequences code for this CDR3. The chain links TRBV6-6 to TRBJ1-1; D unresolved. CDR3 length: 14 residues. The germline V gene has CDR1 MNHNY and CDR2 SVGAGI (reference sequence). V was pared by 0 bases and J by 1 base, with 6 bases between. The CDR3 sequence is CASSYSRGNTEAFF. CDR3 in DNA: TGTGCCAGCAGTTACTCGAGAGGGAACACTGAAGCTTTCTTT.

This clone has just one count. V usage is TRBV27 and J usage is TRBJ1-6; D may be TRBD1 (5 bases). Germline V gene lookup returns CDR1 MNHEY and CDR2 SMNVEV (reference sequence). The CDR3 covers 15 residues. V lost 3 bases to trimming and J lost 8 bases, with 14 bases between them. The CDR3 loop reads CASSFRQGGYSPLHF. The DNA of the CDR3 is TGTGCCAGCAGTTTCAGGCAGGGCGGTTATTCACCCCTCCACTTT.

This sequence joins TRBV19 and TRBJ1-5, with TRBD1 identical over 7 bases. The V gene end was trimmed by 0 bases and the J gene end by 2 bases; junction bases not matched to a gene: 4. From germline, CDR1 is LNHDA and CDR2 SQIVND (reference sequence). The length of the CDR3 is 16 residues. The CDR3 here is CASSIEGQVGNQPQHF. The CDR3 nucleotides are TGTGCCAGTAGTATAGAAGGACAGGTAGGCAATCAGCCCCAGCATTTT.

The chain has TRBV7-9 and TRBJ2-1, with 7 positions matching TRBD1. Germline loops: CDR1 SEHNR, CDR2 FQNEAQ (reference sequence). The trim removed 6 bases at V and 14 bases at J, leaving 13 bases unmatched. The CDR3 totals 13 residues. The CDR3 loop reads CASSRDAGGEKFF. The CDR3 DNA follows: TGTGCCAGCAGTCGCGACGCAGGGGGTGAAAAGTTCTTC.

This clone is a singleton in its sample. V is TRBV5-4 and J is TRBJ2-5; D may be TRBD1 (6 bases). V was shortened by 1 base and J by 5 bases, with 12 bases between the two germline ends. Germline V gene data show CDR1 as SGHNT and CDR2 as YYREEE (reference sequence). The CDR3 has 14 residues. CDR3 DNA sequence: TGTGCCAGCAGCTTGCAGGGTAGGGGGGAGACCCAGTACTTC. The encoded protein is CASSLQGRGETQYF.

Details on this clone: This sample includes further DNA sequences coding for the same CDR3. The chain carries TRBV27 and TRBJ1-6; 7 bases are shared with TRBD1. Germline CDR1 MNHEY, CDR2 SMNVEV (reference sequence). The CDR3 spans 15 residues. The J segment lost 10 bases and the V segment lost 5 bases, leaving 11 bases of the junction unmatched. CDR3: CASSQRGGAGSPLHF. The CDR3 nucleotides are TGTGCCAGCAGTCAACGAGGGGGCGCCGGATCACCCCTCCACTTT.

V gene TRBV30 combines with J gene TRBJ2-3, with 7 bases matching TRBD2. V lost 5 bases, J lost 3 bases, and 11 bases stayed unmatched. CDR1 is GTSNPN and CDR2 is SVGIG in the germline V gene (reference sequence). The CDR3 sequence is 15 residues long. CDR3 coding DNA: TGTGCCTGGGGGTTTTTTAGCGGGTCAACAGATACGCAGTATTTT. Residues: CAWGFFSGSTDTQYF.

This clone appeared once. The V and J genes are TRBV5-4 and TRBJ2-7; 9 bases agree with TRBD1. The CDR3 runs 15 residues. V lost 0 bases, J lost 3 bases, and 4 bases stayed unmatched. The germline gives CDR1 SGHNT, CDR2 YYREEE (reference sequence). The CDR3 DNA reads TGTGCCAGCAGCTTGGGGGGACAGGGAGGCTACGAGCAGTACTTC. Encoded protein: CASSLGGQGGYEQYF. The whole variable domain, filled in from reference TRBV5-4 and TRBJ2-7, reads ETGVTQSPTHLIKTRGQQVTLRCSSQSGHNTVSWYQQALGQGPQFIFQYYREEENGRGNFPPRFSGLQFPNYSSELNVNALELDDSALYLCASSLGGQGGYEQYFGPGTRLTVT.

Turning to this clone: This CDR3 is also generated by other DNA sequences in the sample. The chain is built from TRBV27 and TRBJ2-1, with D possibly being TRBD1 (6 bases). The CDR3 is 15 amino acids. The V gene's germline CDR1 is MNHEY and CDR2 SMNVEV (reference sequence). V dropped 2 bases and J dropped 0 bases, with 8 bases sitting between them. CDR3 amino acids: CASSLRGSSYNEQFF. In DNA, the CDR3 is TGTGCCAGCAGTTTAAGGGGGAGCTCCTACAATGAGCAGTTCTTC.